These T cell receptor beta chains were read from a single sample in a study of blood T cell repertoires in COVID-19. Here immunoSEQ multiplex PCR was the method, and the copy in TCRdb shows in-frame clones only, minus some. This sample has some 150,000 clones, with under 85% found just once. The sample was peripheral blood. These TCRs come from a woman of 80 years or more in a cohort sampled during active or convalescent COVID-19. Both conserved end residues are part of each CDR3. Fields, in order: V gene, J gene, CDR3 protein.

TRBV9	TRBJ1-3	CASSGRTGSGNTIYF
TRBV9	TRBJ1-2	CASSVAPTGADGYGYTF
TRBV6-5	TRBJ1-1	CASTPSVGAAFF
TRBV7-8	TRBJ2-2	CASSLGGGDPNTGELFF
TRBV13	TRBJ2-1	CASSSDKAGLWSYNEQFF
TRBV7-2	TRBJ1-1	CASSQGISNTEAFF
TRBV4-1	TRBJ1-6	CASSQAQGSSYNSPLHF
TRBV7-8	TRBJ2-1	CASSSWGLAGGNEQFF
TRBV30	TRBJ1-2	CAWSRDYGYTF
TRBV28	TRBJ1-3	CASSLHPGQLSSGNTIYF
TRBV6-5	TRBJ2-1	CASSRQGARNEQFF
TRBV7-9	TRBJ1-2	CASSLGRGASGGYTF
TRBV19	TRBJ2-1	CASSIVGTGAYNEQFF
TRBV5-4	TRBJ1-2	CASSLGQISYGYTF
TRBV7-2	TRBJ2-1	CASSLAGTSVNEQFF